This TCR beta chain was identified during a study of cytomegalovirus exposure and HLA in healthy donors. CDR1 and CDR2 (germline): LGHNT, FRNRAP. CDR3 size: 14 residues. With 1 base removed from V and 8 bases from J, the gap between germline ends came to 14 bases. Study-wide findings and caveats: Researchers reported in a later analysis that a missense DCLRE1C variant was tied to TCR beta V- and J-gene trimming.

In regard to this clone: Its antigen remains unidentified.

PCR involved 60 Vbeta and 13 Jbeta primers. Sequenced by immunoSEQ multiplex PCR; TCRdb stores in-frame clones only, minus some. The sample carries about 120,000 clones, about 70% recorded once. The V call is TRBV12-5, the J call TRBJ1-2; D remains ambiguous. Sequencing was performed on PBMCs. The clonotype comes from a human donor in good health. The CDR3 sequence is CASGLDGFNAGYTF. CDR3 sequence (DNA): TGTGCTAGTGGTTTGGACGGGTTTAATGCCGGCTACACCTTC.